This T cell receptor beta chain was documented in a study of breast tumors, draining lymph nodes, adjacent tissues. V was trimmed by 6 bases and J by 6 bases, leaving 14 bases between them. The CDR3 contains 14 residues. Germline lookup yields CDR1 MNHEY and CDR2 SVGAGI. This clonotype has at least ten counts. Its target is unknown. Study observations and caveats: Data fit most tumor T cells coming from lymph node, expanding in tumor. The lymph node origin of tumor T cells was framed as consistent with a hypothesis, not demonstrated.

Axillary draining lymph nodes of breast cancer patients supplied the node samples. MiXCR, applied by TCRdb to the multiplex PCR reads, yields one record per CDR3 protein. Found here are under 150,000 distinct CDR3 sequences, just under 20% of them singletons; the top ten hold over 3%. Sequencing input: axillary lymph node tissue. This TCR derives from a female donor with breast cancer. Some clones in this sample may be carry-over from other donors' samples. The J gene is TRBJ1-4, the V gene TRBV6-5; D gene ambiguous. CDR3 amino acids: CASRLQLGHEKLFF. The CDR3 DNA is TGTGCCAGCAGGTTACAGCTTGGGCATGAAAAACTGTTTTTT.